The clone carrying this TCR beta chain came up a few times. What it binds is unknown. TCRdb reprocessed the RT-PCR reads via MiXCR and lists one record per CDR3 protein. This sample has under 850,000 distinct CDR3 sequences, with under 20% found just once. The source of the sample is a study of response to subunit inactivated influenza vaccine. Study-level findings and limits: Each seasonal flu vaccination may recruit only limited new T cells, authors suggested.

CDR1 and CDR2 from the germline V gene are SEHNR and FQNEAQ (reference sequence). The V and J ends lost 8 bases and 0 bases respectively, with 22 bases between them. The CDR3 loop spans 17 amino acids. The source is a man aged 50-59 years who received an inactivated influenza vaccine. Material: PBMCs from blood, obtained roughly 5 days after vaccination. The chain links TRBV7-9 to TRBJ1-1; D is undetermined. The CDR3: CASHSVGVPIMNTEAFF. CDR3 bases: TGTGCCAGCCACTCCGTTGGGGTGCCAATTATGAACACTGAAGCTTTCTTT. Variable domain in full (rest from reference TRBV7-9 and TRBJ1-1): DTGVSQNPRHKITKRGQNVTFRCDPISEHNRLYWYRQTLGQGPEFLTYFQNEAQLEKSRLLSDRFSAERPKGSFSTLEIQRTEQGDSAMYLCASHSVGVPIMNTEAFFGQGTRLTVV.